The 23 T cell receptor beta chains below were found in one sample sequenced in a study of blood T cell repertoires in COVID-19. The table came from immunoSEQ multiplex PCR; TCRdb's copy has only in-frame clones and leaves some out. The table includes some 250,000 clones, more than 75% detected once. The sequencing input was peripheral blood. The receptors come from a woman in her thirties or forties who had recovered from COVID-19.

The V gene is TRBV6-5, the J gene TRBJ1-1; the D gene is possibly TRBD1 (5 bases). The CDR3 totals 14 residues. Germline values: CDR1 MNHEY, CDR2 SVGAGI. V was pared by 11 bases and J by 1 base, with 17 bases between. The CDR3 nucleotides read TGTGCCGCAGCGACGGGACTTCAGAACACTGAAGCTTTCTTT. Translating it yields CAAATGLQNTEAFF.

The chain uses TRBV6-2 or TRBV6-3 and TRBJ2-1, with 9 bases matching TRBD2. Unmatched junction bases numbered 9, after V lost 0 bases and J lost 9 bases. This CDR3 comprises 16 residues. Germline V gene lookup returns CDR1 MNHEY and CDR2 SVGEGT. Here the CDR3 reads CASSYSAGGPVGEQFF. The CDR3 coding sequence is TGTGCCAGCAGTTACTCTGCGGGAGGGCCGGTGGGTGAGCAGTTCTTC.

V usage is TRBV7-2 and J usage is TRBJ2-1; 7 positions match TRBD1. Per the germline V gene, CDR1 is SGHTA and CDR2 is FQGNSA. The CDR3 runs 15 residues. The CDR3 reads CGSRAGDSKHNEQFF. The CDR3 DNA is TGTGGCTCACGTGCCGGGGACAGTAAGCACAATGAGCAGTTCTTC.

The genes are TRBV10-3 and TRBJ2-1; 10 positions agree with TRBD2. There are 16 residues in the CDR3. The germline CDR1 and CDR2 sequences are ENHRY and SYGVKD. V shed 0 bases and J 4 bases; nucleotides not matched to a gene: 3. CDR3 amino acids: CAISESGAGGYNEQFF. CDR3 DNA sequence: TGTGCCATCAGTGAGTCGGGAGCGGGAGGGTACAATGAGCAGTTCTTC.

The chain combines TRBV6-5 with TRBJ2-3; 9 bases are shared with TRBD2. V lost 0 bases to trimming and J lost 5 bases; unmatched junction nucleotides: 6. The germline CDR1 and CDR2 sequences are MNHEY and SVGAGI. The CDR3 sequence is 16 residues long. The CDR3 nucleotides are TGTGCCAGCAGTTACTCGAGGGTAGCGGGAGAAGATACGCAGTATTTT. This translates into CASSYSRVAGEDTQYF.

The V call is TRBV3-1 (or the pseudogene TRBV3-2), the J call TRBJ2-7, with D hard to call. CDR3 length: 12 residues. Germline CDR1 and CDR2: LGHDT and YNNKEL (reference sequence). V was cut by 3 bases and J by 3 bases, with 6 bases left in between. The CDR3 DNA follows: TGTGCCAGCAGCCACCCCTACTACGAGCAGTACTTC. Its protein is CASSHPYYEQYF.

The chain uses TRBV14 and TRBJ2-1; D not resolved. Germline loops: CDR1 SGHDN, CDR2 FVKESK. Trimming pared 0 bases from V and 8 bases from J, leaving 11 bases between. CDR3 size: 14 residues. The CDR3 DNA follows: TGTGCCAGCAGCCAAGAGCGGTGGATCGATGAGCAGTTCTTC. Its translation: CASSQERWIDEQFF.

The chain uses TRBV27 and TRBJ1-1; D is undetermined. Trimming pared 5 bases from V and 11 bases from J, leaving 15 bases between. CDR3 length: 12 residues. Per germline, CDR1 MNHEY and CDR2 SMNVEV (reference sequence). The CDR3 bases are TGTGCCAGCAGTCACCGGGGATCGAGGGCTTTCTTT. Translating it yields CASSHRGSRAFF.

The chain links TRBV5-1 to TRBJ2-1, with 15 bases aligning to TRBD2. Germline V gene sequence: CDR1 SGHRS, CDR2 YFSETQ. There are 17 residues in the CDR3. The V segment lost 4 bases and the J segment 4 bases; nucleotides outside the gene matches: 6. CDR3 sequence (DNA): TGCGCCAGCAGCGCGGGACTAGCGGGAGGACGATACAATGAGCAGTTCTTC. Its translation is CASSAGLAGGRYNEQFF.

This clone was recorded a few times. This sequence joins TRBV29-1 and TRBJ1-1; 7 positions agree with TRBD1. The ends lost 3 bases at V and 1 base at J; junction bases unmatched: 5. CDR3 size: 14 residues. CDR1 is SQVTM, CDR2 ANQGSEA, per germline. CDR3: CSVEGQGGNTEAFF. The CDR3 bases are TGCAGCGTTGAGGGGCAGGGGGGGAACACTGAAGCTTTCTTT.

This chain uses TRBV14 with TRBJ1-4; 7 bases map to TRBD1. The V gene end was trimmed by 3 bases and the J gene end by 4 bases; junction bases not matched to a gene: 11. The V gene's germline CDR1 is SGHDN and CDR2 FVKESK. The CDR3 is 17 residues long. The CDR3: CASSHYRLGQFNEKLFF. CDR3 DNA sequence: TGTGCCAGCAGCCACTACCGTCTGGGACAGTTTAATGAAAAACTGTTTTTT.

With respect to this clone: A read error may produce the germline difference seen at one junction end. The V gene is TRBV11-3, the J gene TRBJ1-1, with 8 positions matching TRBD1. CDR3 length equals 16 residues. Germline V gene lookup returns CDR1 SGHNT and CDR2 YENEEA. This CDR3 reads CASSPRRQGANPEAFF. In DNA form, the CDR3 reads TGTGCCAGCAGCCCTAGACGGCAGGGGGCGAACCCTGAAGCTTTCTTT.

A single count supports this clone. The chain has TRBV5-4 and TRBJ2-7; 8 bases map to TRBD2. Germline loops: CDR1 SGHNT, CDR2 YYREEE (reference sequence). Trimming at V came to 4 bases and at J to 2 bases, leaving 8 bases not matched to a gene. The CDR3 is 15 residues long. In nucleotides, the CDR3 is TGTGCCAGCAGCCCCAAGCGGGAGCCCCCCTACGAGCAGTACTTC. It translates to CASSPKREPPYEQYF.

V is TRBV11-2 and J is TRBJ2-5; D call uncertain. The CDR3 loop spans 16 amino acids. Germline CDR1 and CDR2: SGHAT and FQNNGV. The V gene lost 1 base and the J gene lost 7 bases, with 19 bases spanning the gap. Here the CDR3 reads CASSLAPDGRVGTQYF. The CDR3 DNA sequence: TGTGCCAGCAGCTTAGCCCCCGACGGTCGGGTGGGGACCCAGTACTTC.

The chain joins TRBV19 to TRBJ1-5; 8 nucleotides agree with TRBD1. Germline values: CDR1 LNHDA, CDR2 SQIVND (reference sequence). J was trimmed by 2 bases and V by 3 bases; bases with no gene match: 3. The length of the CDR3 is 15 residues. CDR3 sequence reads: CASSMTGAGNQPQHF. The CDR3 DNA is TGTGCCAGTAGTATGACAGGGGCCGGCAATCAGCCCCAGCATTTT.

The gene calls are TRBV9 and TRBJ1-5; D unclear. The length of the CDR3 is 15 residues. V was pared by 0 bases and J by 4 bases, with 11 bases between. Germline lookup yields CDR1 SGDLS and CDR2 YYNGEE. Written as DNA, the CDR3 is TGTGCCAGCAGCGTAGACGGGAGCCTGAATCAGCCCCAGCATTTT. This sequence encodes CASSVDGSLNQPQHF.

Concerning this clone: Other nucleotide sequences in the sample specify the same CDR3. The chain couples TRBV11-2 to TRBJ2-7; 8 bases agree with TRBD1. V dropped 8 bases and J dropped 3; count of bases not matched to a gene: 6. CDR3 length equals 13 residues. Germline CDR1 SGHAT, CDR2 FQNNGV. The CDR3 DNA is TGTGCCAGCGGCGTTACAGGGGGCTACGAGCAGTACGTC. Its translation: CASGVTGGYEQYV.

V is TRBV30 and J is TRBJ1-3; D is possibly TRBD1 (5 bases). Germline V gives CDR1 GTSNPN, CDR2 SVGIG (reference sequence). This CDR3 is built from 15 residues. The V end was cut by 4 bases, the J end by 0 bases, with 13 bases between. CDR3 residues: CAWNPWGGSGNTIYF. DNA of the CDR3: TGTGCCTGGAACCCTTGGGGGGGCTCTGGAAACACCATATATTTT.

The CDR3 region is CASSLERANPRGELFF. The CDR3 DNA sequence: TGTGCCAGCAGCTTGGAGCGGGCCAACCCTCGGGGGGAGCTGTTTTTT. The V gene is TRBV7-8, the J gene TRBJ2-2, with a tentative D call TRBD2 (6 bases). This CDR3 has 16 residues. The germline V gene has CDR1 SGHVS and CDR2 FQNEAQ. With 3 bases removed from V and 8 bases from J, the gap between germline ends came to 19 bases.

As regards this clone: This sample also contains other DNA sequences that code for the same CDR3. The gene calls are TRBV11-2 and TRBJ1-2; D unresolved. V was cut by 5 bases and J by 3 bases, with 10 bases left in between. There are 13 residues in the CDR3. Germline V gene data show CDR1 as SGHAT and CDR2 as FQNNGV. Written as DNA, the CDR3 is TGTGCCAGCAGCCCCGCGGGCGACTATGGCTACACCTTC. Its translation is CASSPAGDYGYTF.

The gene calls are TRBV25-1 and TRBJ2-3; tentative D call: TRBD1 (5 bases). In germline, CDR1 is MGHDK, CDR2 SYGVNS. Deletions cut 1 base from V and 6 bases from J, with 17 bases between. CDR3 length equals 16 residues. The CDR3, as DNA: TGTGCCAGCAGTGAATCGGGCAGGGCTTCGGCTGATACGCAGTATTTT. Translation gives CASSESGRASADTQYF.

The V and J genes are TRBV6-5 and TRBJ1-5; 9 bases agree with TRBD1. After removal of 0 bases from V and 9 bases from J, the junction contained 9 bases not matched to a gene. The CDR3 contains 16 residues. Germline loops: CDR1 MNHEY, CDR2 SVGAGI. The CDR3 loop is CASSYSGDREGAPQHF. The CDR3, as DNA: TGTGCCAGCAGTTACTCGGGGGACAGGGAGGGCGCGCCCCAGCATTTT.

V usage is TRBV11-2 and J usage is TRBJ2-4; TRBD1 is a possible D gene (6 bases). The CDR3 is 15 residues long. Germline CDR1 and CDR2: SGHAT and FQNNGV. V lost 2 bases, J lost 4 bases, and 12 bases lay in between. CDR3 sequence reads: CASSLRGQGKNIQYF. The CDR3 DNA reads TGTGCCAGCAGCTTAAGGGGTCAGGGGAAAAACATTCAGTACTTC.